These T cell receptor beta chains were read from a single sample in a study of blood T cell repertoires in COVID-19. TCRdb keeps only in-frame clones here, not all; method: immunoSEQ multiplex PCR. This sample has 200,000 to 300,000 clones, with around four fifths found just once. Sequencing was done on a sample of peripheral blood. These receptors originate from a woman aged 70 to 79 with acute or convalescent COVID-19. Both conserved end residues are part of each CDR3. D genes are given only for firm matches. Size is omitted from some rows. Given values are once, few, many or a class for expanded clones.

D gene: NA; V gene: TRBV5-1; J gene: TRBJ1-3; clone size: NA; CDR3 DNA: TGCGCCAGCAGACCTACAGGGTACCCTGGAAACACCATATATTTT; CDR3 protein: CASRPTGYPGNTIYF
D gene: NA; V gene: TRBV21-1; J gene: TRBJ1-3; clone size: NA; CDR3 DNA: TGTGCCAGCAGCTTTATAGGGACAGGGGAAGCTGGAAACACCATATATTTT; CDR3 protein: CASSFIGTGEAGNTIYF
D gene: NA; V gene: TRBV18; J gene: TRBJ1-5; clone size: once; CDR3 DNA: TGTGCCAGCTCACCAAGGGGACAACTCAATCAGCCCCAGCATTTT; CDR3 protein: CASSPRGQLNQPQHF
D gene: NA; V gene: TRBV4-2; J gene: TRBJ1-5; clone size: NA; CDR3 DNA: TGTGCCAGCAGCACCAGGGTTAATCAGCCCCAGCATTTT; CDR3 protein: CASSTRVNQPQHF
D gene: TRBD2; V gene: TRBV7-9; J gene: TRBJ2-3; clone size: NA; CDR3 DNA: TGTGCCAGCACCCGCGGTGGGGCGGGGGGGACAGATACGCAGTATTTT; CDR3 protein: CASTRGGAGGTDTQYF
D gene: TRBD1; V gene: TRBV2; J gene: TRBJ1-1; clone size: NA; CDR3 DNA: TGTGCCAGCAGTTCAGGGGGCTTGGTCACTGAAGCTTTCTTT; CDR3 protein: CASSSGGLVTEAFF
D gene: TRBD1; V gene: TRBV19; J gene: TRBJ1-1; clone size: once; CDR3 DNA: TGTGCCACCAGGCAGGGGGATTACGGGTACACTGAAGCTTTCTTT; CDR3 protein: CATRQGDYGYTEAFF
D gene: TRBD1; V gene: TRBV18; J gene: TRBJ1-6; clone size: NA; CDR3 DNA: TGTGCCAGCTCACCGGACAGGGTGGGGTCACCCCTCCACTTT; CDR3 protein: CASSPDRVGSPLHF
D gene: TRBD2; V gene: TRBV7-8; J gene: TRBJ2-3; clone size: NA; CDR3 DNA: TGTGCCAGCAGCTTAGCATTTAGCGGGGGGGGCACAGATACGCAGTATTTT; CDR3 protein: CASSLAFSGGGTDTQYF
D gene: TRBD1; V gene: TRBV7-2; J gene: TRBJ2-3; clone size: NA; CDR3 DNA: TGTGCCAGCAGATTTAACAGGGGGCTTGATACGCAGTATTTT; CDR3 protein: CASRFNRGLDTQYF
D gene: TRBD1; V gene: TRBV7-9; J gene: TRBJ1-1; clone size: once; CDR3 DNA: TGTGCCAGCAGCTTAGAGGGACAGTTGAACACTGAAGCTTTCTTT; CDR3 protein: CASSLEGQLNTEAFF
D gene: NA; V gene: TRBV7-6; J gene: TRBJ2-5; clone size: NA; CDR3 DNA: TGTGCCAGCAGCTTAACACGGGGGCTGGGGGGGGAGACCCAGTACTTC; CDR3 protein: CASSLTRGLGGETQYF
D gene: NA; V gene: TRBV7-9; J gene: TRBJ1-5; clone size: NA; CDR3 DNA: TGTGCCAGCAGCTTAGGGTGGGCAGATAGCAATCAGCCCCAGCATTTT; CDR3 protein: CASSLGWADSNQPQHF
D gene: TRBD2; V gene: TRBV5-4; J gene: TRBJ2-7; clone size: NA; CDR3 DNA: TGTGCCAGCAGCCCGGGACTAGCGGTCTCCTACGAGCAGTACTTC; CDR3 protein: CASSPGLAVSYEQYF
D gene: TRBD1; V gene: TRBV29-1; J gene: TRBJ1-2; clone size: NA; CDR3 DNA: TGCAGCGTCTCCGGCGGGACAGCTATTTACACCTTC; CDR3 protein: CSVSGGTAIYTF
D gene: NA; V gene: TRBV4-3; J gene: TRBJ1-2; clone size: NA; CDR3 DNA: TGCGCCAGCAGCCCAGGATCCTTAGGAAGTGGCTACACCTTC; CDR3 protein: CASSPGSLGSGYTF
D gene: NA; V gene: TRBV7-2; J gene: TRBJ2-1; clone size: NA; CDR3 DNA: TGTGCCAGCAGCTCCACAGACCCTAAGCAGTTCTTC; CDR3 protein: CASSSTDPKQFF
D gene: NA; V gene: TRBV3-1/TRBV3-2; J gene: TRBJ2-6; clone size: once; CDR3 DNA: TGTGCCAGCAGCCCCACCTTTCACAGACCCTCTGGGGCCAACGTCCTGACTTTC; CDR3 protein: CASSPTFHRPSGANVLTF
D gene: NA; V gene: TRBV28; J gene: TRBJ2-1; clone size: NA; CDR3 DNA: TGTGCCAGCAGTCCTACCGGGGAGAGCAATGAGCAGTTCTTC; CDR3 protein: CASSPTGESNEQFF
D gene: NA; V gene: TRBV28; J gene: TRBJ1-3; clone size: once; CDR3 DNA: TGTGCCAGCAGACAGGGTCGCTCTGGAAACACCATATATTTT; CDR3 protein: CASRQGRSGNTIYF
D gene: NA; V gene: TRBV15; J gene: TRBJ1-2; clone size: NA; CDR3 DNA: TGTGCCACCGGCCGGGGGGTGGACTATGGCTACACCTTC; CDR3 protein: CATGRGVDYGYTF
D gene: NA; V gene: TRBV6-1; J gene: TRBJ2-3; clone size: few; CDR3 DNA: TGTGCCAGCAGTGAATGGACTGCCTCTACGCAGTATTTT; CDR3 protein: CASSEWTASTQYF
D gene: NA; V gene: TRBV5-6; J gene: TRBJ1-1; clone size: few; CDR3 DNA: TGTGCCAGCAGCCCGACAGGAAAGAACACTGAAGCTTTCTTT; CDR3 protein: CASSPTGKNTEAFF
D gene: NA; V gene: TRBV6-6; J gene: TRBJ2-3; clone size: NA; CDR3 DNA: TGTGCCAGTGCGAGCTTTCAAGATACGCAGTATTTT; CDR3 protein: CASASFQDTQYF
D gene: TRBD1; V gene: TRBV4-2; J gene: TRBJ1-5; clone size: NA; CDR3 DNA: TGTGCCAGCAGCCAAGAAGGACAGGGTCGCGATCAGCCCCAGCATTTT; CDR3 protein: CASSQEGQGRDQPQHF
D gene: NA; V gene: TRBV7-2; J gene: TRBJ2-7; clone size: NA; CDR3 DNA: TGTGCCAGCAGCCGTTTACAGGGTGGGATCTCCTACGAGCAGTACTTC; CDR3 protein: CASSRLQGGISYEQYF